The 12 T cell receptor beta chains reported below all come from one sample, sequenced in a study of blood T cell repertoires in COVID-19. Sequencing used immunoSEQ multiplex PCR; TCRdb keeps in-frame clones, though not all of them. Among over 150,000 clones, 70% to 90% were seen once, and the ten largest hold over 15%. The sample consisted of peripheral blood. These receptor sequences come from a man aged 45-65 years with COVID-19, enrolled during active disease.

The sample holds a few counts of this clone. The rearrangement links TRBV30 to TRBJ1-5; D ambiguous. V lost 2 bases, J lost 2 bases, and 7 bases lay in between. This CDR3 spans 13 amino acids. CDR1 and CDR2 from the germline V gene are GTSNPN and SVGIG (reference sequence). In DNA form, the CDR3 reads TGTGCCTGGAGTACAACAGGCAATCAGCCCCAGCATTTT. This gives the protein CAWSTTGNQPQHF.

The chain has TRBV18 and TRBJ2-1; D not resolved. Trimming cost V 0 bases and J 5 bases, with 11 bases left between them. Germline values: CDR1 KGHSH, CDR2 LQKENI. CDR3 length: 15 amino acids. CDR3 sequence: CASSPPGSTNNEQFF. The CDR3 DNA reads as TGTGCCAGCTCACCACCGGGCTCTACAAACAATGAGCAGTTCTTC.

This chain connects TRBV12-3 or TRBV12-4 to TRBJ1-5; D is undetermined. The V end lost 6 bases, the J end lost 10 bases, and 16 bases lay between the germline ends. The CDR3 runs to 13 residues. The CDR3 region is CASSRDIHLPQHF. The CDR3 bases are TGTGCCAGCAGCCGAGACATCCATCTACCCCAGCATTTT.

V gene TRBV19 combines with J gene TRBJ1-6, with a weak D call TRBD1 (6 bases). Germline lookup yields CDR1 LNHDA and CDR2 SQIVND (reference sequence). The V end lost 5 bases, the J end lost 7 bases, and 12 bases lay between the germline ends. The CDR3 is 14 amino acids. CDR3 DNA sequence: TGTGCCAGTAGTCCAGGGGTACCGAATTCACCCCTCCACTTT. Translating it yields CASSPGVPNSPLHF.

The chain couples TRBV18 to TRBJ2-7, with 8 bases matching TRBD1. The CDR3 runs 14 residues. The V gene end was trimmed by 5 bases and the J gene end by 4 bases; junction bases not matched to a gene: 7. Germline V gene lookup returns CDR1 KGHSH and CDR2 LQKENI. The CDR3 here is CASSDGTGGYEQYF. The DNA for the CDR3 is TGTGCCAGCTCAGATGGGACAGGCGGTTACGAGCAGTACTTC.

This clone has more than one count but fewer than ten. The J gene is TRBJ1-5, the V gene TRBV6-1; D is unresolved. The CDR3 totals 15 residues. Trimming removed 0 bases from V and 6 bases from J, with 12 bases in between. From germline, CDR1 is MNHNS and CDR2 SASEGT. CDR3 sequence: CASSEADPGVQPQHF. CDR3 DNA sequence: TGTGCCAGCAGTGAAGCGGACCCCGGGGTTCAGCCCCAGCATTTT.

The chain couples TRBV6-6 to TRBJ1-2, with TRBD1 identical over 8 bases. This CDR3 has 15 residues. The germline gives CDR1 MNHNY, CDR2 SVGAGI (reference sequence). Trimming cost V 5 bases and J 4 bases; bases outside gene matches: 9. CDR3 DNA sequence: TGTGCCAGCAGTCACGGGACAGGACAGACCTATGGCTACACCTTC. Protein product: CASSHGTGQTYGYTF.

The CDR3 spells CASSVASLQGRRYNEQFF. The CDR3 bases are TGTGCCAGCAGCGTAGCCTCCCTACAGGGTAGGAGATACAATGAGCAGTTCTTC. The V gene is TRBV9, the J gene TRBJ2-1; weak D call: TRBD1 (6 bases). The germline gives CDR1 SGDLS, CDR2 YYNGEE. The length of the CDR3 is 18 residues. V gave up 0 bases and J gave up 4 bases, with 20 bases separating them.

The chain links TRBV6-5 to TRBJ2-1, with 9 positions matching TRBD1. The V gene's germline CDR1 is MNHEY and CDR2 SVGAGI. The CDR3 extends over 15 amino acids. Trimming cost V 4 bases and J 8 bases; bases outside gene matches: 9. The DNA for the CDR3 is TGTGCCAGCAGTTTCCGGGACAGGGTTTCCGATGAGCAGTTCTTC. Amino acid sequence: CASSFRDRVSDEQFF.

This chain connects TRBV25-1 to TRBJ2-7; 7 nucleotides line up with TRBD2. The V and J ends lost 8 bases and 4 bases, in that order; junction bases with no gene match: 8. CDR1 and CDR2 (germline): MGHDK, SYGVNS. This CDR3 has 13 residues. The CDR3 DNA sequence: TGTGCCAGCGGGGAGGGGAATAGTTACGAGCAGTACTTC. It yields the protein CASGEGNSYEQYF.

The chain employs TRBV7-9 and TRBJ2-5, with 7 bases that match TRBD1. The CDR3 has 13 residues. Trimming took 5 bases from V and 1 from J; bases not matched to a gene: 1. CDR1 is SEHNR, CDR2 FQNEAQ, per germline (reference sequence). The CDR3 DNA follows: TGTGCCAGCAGCCGGGACAGCCAAGAGACCCAGTACTTC. It is translated as CASSRDSQETQYF.

This clone has a single count. For the CDR3, the DNA is TGTGCCAGCAGCCCAGTCCCGACTAGCGGGTTGGGGGCCACAGATACGCAGTATTTT. Protein product: CASSPVPTSGLGATDTQYF. The chain has TRBV3-1 (or the pseudogene TRBV3-2) and TRBJ2-3, with TRBD2 identical over 10 bases. Germline CDR1 and CDR2: LGHDT and YNNKEL (reference sequence). The CDR3 consists of 19 residues. Trimming removed 4 bases from V and 2 bases from J; junction bases left unmatched: 15.